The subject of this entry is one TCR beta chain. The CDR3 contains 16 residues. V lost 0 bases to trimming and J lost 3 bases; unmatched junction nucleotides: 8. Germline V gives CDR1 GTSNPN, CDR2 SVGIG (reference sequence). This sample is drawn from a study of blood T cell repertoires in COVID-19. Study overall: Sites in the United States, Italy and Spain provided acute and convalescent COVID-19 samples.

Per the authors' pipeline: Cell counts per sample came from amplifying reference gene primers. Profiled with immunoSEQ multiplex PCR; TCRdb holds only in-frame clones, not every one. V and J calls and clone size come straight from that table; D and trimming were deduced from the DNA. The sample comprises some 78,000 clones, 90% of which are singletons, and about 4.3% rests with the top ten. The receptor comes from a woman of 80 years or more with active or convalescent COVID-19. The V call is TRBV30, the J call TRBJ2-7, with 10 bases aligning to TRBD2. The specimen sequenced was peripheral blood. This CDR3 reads CAWSVTSGFPVYEQYF. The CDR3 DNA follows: TGTGCCTGGAGTGTGACTAGCGGGTTTCCCGTCTACGAGCAGTACTTC.